This T cell receptor beta chain was observed in a study of metastatic and nonmetastatic thyroid tumors. Study information: Comparative analysis of repertoires was undertaken across blood and tumor or nodule tissue obtained from malignant and benign thyroid patients. Whole-study results and caveats: Malignant tumors reportedly showed significantly higher TCR beta diversity than benign nodules in both blood and tumor.

The germline CDR1 and CDR2 sequences are SGHDN and FVKESK. The CDR3 sequence is 18 residues long. Thyroid surgery took place with no prior treatment in any patient. As handled by the study authors: Differences in CDR3 between clinicopathological groups were drawn on to build a classifier intended to discriminate distant-metastatic papillary thyroid cancer patients. TCRdb reanalyzed the PCR reads with MiXCR. In this record, the V and J calls reflect TCRdb's handling and not the investigators' own analysis. The repertoire holds 15,000 to 20,000 clones, with approximately 31% as singletons. Note on this clone: The antigen remains unidentified. A read error may produce the germline difference seen at one junction end.

Source material: blood. The receptor's source is a female donor with papillary thyroid cancer or a benign thyroid nodule (not recorded which). Some clones in this sample may be carry-over from other donors' samples. The chain employs TRBV14 and TRBJ2-6; 8 positions agree with TRBD2. For the CDR3, the DNA is TGTGCCAGCAGGCACGGGCGGGGGGAGCCCTCTGGTGCCAACGTCCTGACTTTC. Its translation: CASRHGRGEPSGANVLTF.